These 17 T cell receptor beta chains were sequenced from one sample in a study of blood T cell repertoires in COVID-19. Measured with immunoSEQ multiplex PCR; TCRdb has only the in-frame clones, and not every one. The data show about 190,000 clones, around 79% seen once. The sample comprised peripheral blood. The origin of the receptors is a middle-aged man who had recovered from COVID-19.

This rearrangement joins TRBV7-9 to TRBJ2-2, with 11 nucleotides matching TRBD1. The germline gives CDR1 SEHNR, CDR2 FQNEAQ (reference sequence). J was trimmed by 5 bases and V by 4 bases; bases with no gene match: 6. The CDR3 consists of 16 residues. This chain's CDR3 is CASSSGQGAGTGELFF. CDR3 DNA: TGTGCCAGCAGCTCCGGACAGGGGGCAGGTACCGGGGAGCTGTTTTTT.

V usage is TRBV27 and J usage is TRBJ2-1, with 9 bases lining up with TRBD1. Germline V CDR1 and CDR2: MNHEY, SMNVEV (reference sequence). Trimming cost V 5 bases and J 3 bases; bases outside gene matches: 8. CDR3 size: 16 residues. In nucleotides, the CDR3 is TGTGCCAGCAGTATAACCGGGACAGGGAGCTACAATGAGCAGTTCTTC. Amino acids: CASSITGTGSYNEQFF.

The chain joins TRBV5-6 to TRBJ2-4, with no clear D. CDR1 SGHDT and CDR2 YYEEEE come from the germline V gene. V lost 1 base to trimming and J lost 6 bases, with 14 bases between them. CDR3 length: 15 amino acids. CDR3 in amino acids: CASSLSPGSGNIQYF. CDR3 nucleotides: TGTGCCAGCAGCTTGTCTCCCGGGTCGGGAAACATTCAGTACTTC.

J is TRBJ1-5 and V is TRBV5-5; 9 bases fit TRBD1. The CDR3 consists of 15 residues. With 1 base clipped from V and 6 bases from J, the junction kept 5 bases outside the gene matches. The germline V gene encodes CDR1 SGHKS and CDR2 YYEKEE (reference sequence). This chain's CDR3 is CASSLTGGLGQPQHF. In DNA form, the CDR3 reads TGTGCCAGCAGCTTGACAGGGGGCTTGGGTCAGCCCCAGCATTTT.

The rearrangement uses TRBV27 and TRBJ1-6; D is perhaps TRBD1 (6 bases). The CDR3 contains 16 residues. V was clipped by 6 bases and J by 5 bases, with 17 bases between them. In germline, CDR1 is MNHEY, CDR2 SMNVEV (reference sequence). CDR3 DNA sequence: TGTGCCAGCAGGGGGTTTATAACAGGGAATAATTCACCCCTCCACTTT. Protein sequence: CASRGFITGNNSPLHF.

The sample holds many counts of this clone. The chain couples TRBV7-7 to TRBJ1-3, with no clear D. The CDR3 totals 15 residues. Germline V gene data show CDR1 as SSHAT and CDR2 as FNYEAQ (reference sequence). Trimming cost V 10 bases and J 3 bases, with 19 bases left between them. The CDR3 loop reads CANSRVESLGNTIYF. The CDR3 nucleotides read TGTGCCAACTCTAGAGTCGAGTCGCTTGGAAACACCATATATTTT.

This clone was seen more than once but under ten times. J is TRBJ1-2 and V is TRBV2, with 7 positions matching TRBD1. The CDR3 extends over 14 amino acids. The germline CDR1 and CDR2 sequences are SNHLY and FYNNEI. With V trimmed by 2 bases and J by 7 bases, 7 bases remained unmatched. The CDR3 here is CASSENRGSSGYTF. For the CDR3, the DNA is TGTGCCAGCAGTGAAAACAGGGGATCGAGTGGCTACACCTTC.

This chain links TRBV5-5 with TRBJ2-1; D uncertain. Trimming pared 2 bases from V and 8 bases from J, leaving 14 bases between. This CDR3 spans 14 amino acids. Germline lookup yields CDR1 SGHKS and CDR2 YYEKEE (reference sequence). CDR3 sequence (DNA): TGTGCCAGCAGCTTAACCTATTTTGCCGATGAGCAGTTCTTC. Its protein product is CASSLTYFADEQFF.

The chain combines TRBV2 with TRBJ2-7; 8 nucleotides agree with TRBD2. The CDR3 is made up of 14 amino acids. CDR1 is SNHLY and CDR2 is FYNNEI in the germline V gene. V was clipped by 6 bases and J by 0 bases; unmatched bases: 4. CDR3 sequence: CASRSGTSSYEQYF. For the CDR3, the DNA is TGTGCCAGCAGATCCGGGACTAGCTCCTACGAGCAGTACTTC.

V usage is TRBV4-3 and J usage is TRBJ2-1, with 8 positions matching TRBD2. Looked up from germline, CDR1 is LGHNA and CDR2 is YSLEER. V shed 0 bases and J 9 bases; nucleotides not matched to a gene: 10. This CDR3 comprises 16 residues. In nucleotides, the CDR3 is TGCGCCAGCAGCCAAGATCTGGGGACTAGTTTTGGTGAGCAGTTCTTC. Translating it yields CASSQDLGTSFGEQFF.

This clone was detected a few times. The chain employs TRBV10-3 and TRBJ2-2; TRBD2 might be the D (7 bases). The CDR3 runs 17 residues. Trimming shortened V by 9 bases and J by 4 bases, and 24 bases separated the two germline ends. Germline CDR1 ENHRY, CDR2 SYGVKD. CDR3 in amino acids: CAIPRGAEIAGTGELFF. In nucleotides, the CDR3 is TGTGCCATTCCCCGGGGGGCAGAAATAGCGGGCACCGGGGAGCTGTTTTTT.

The chain carries TRBV11-2 and TRBJ2-4; D is undetermined. There are 12 residues in the CDR3. V was trimmed by 0 bases and J by 6 bases, leaving 3 bases between them. CDR1 SGHAT and CDR2 FQNNGV come from the germline V gene. The CDR3 nucleotides are TGTGCCAGCAGCTTAGAGCGAAACATTCAGTACTTC. It translates to CASSLERNIQYF.

V is TRBV9 and J is TRBJ2-3, with D hard to call. The CDR3 runs to 18 residues. Germline V gene sequence: CDR1 SGDLS, CDR2 YYNGEE. Between the trimmed V and J ends, which lost 1 base and 3 bases, there was a span of 21 bases. Here the CDR3 DNA reads TGTGCCAGCAGCGTATCCACTTCTACCCCAACTTGGACAGATACGCAGTATTTT. This encodes CASSVSTSTPTWTDTQYF.

This clone was detected a few times. The genes are TRBV4-1 and TRBJ1-5; D gene uncertain. The CDR3 contains 14 residues. Trimming took off 0 bases at V and 3 bases at J, with 6 bases between the two ends. Germline loops: CDR1 MGHRA, CDR2 YSYEKL. Written as DNA, the CDR3 is TGCGCCAGCAGCCAAGACAGGATCAATCAGCCCCAGCATTTT. This translates into CASSQDRINQPQHF.

This clone was seen only a few times. The rearrangement uses TRBV6-6 and TRBJ1-2, with D perhaps TRBD1 (5 bases). The CDR3 extends over 16 amino acids. V was shortened by 2 bases and J by 2 bases, with 15 bases between the two germline ends. Germline V CDR1 and CDR2: MNHNY, SVGAGI (reference sequence). CDR3 region: CASSYGAAELNYGYTF. CDR3 nucleotide sequence: TGTGCCAGCAGTTACGGGGCAGCAGAGCTAAACTATGGCTACACCTTC.

The genes are TRBV6-2 or TRBV6-3 and TRBJ2-1, with 10 bases lining up with TRBD2. V shed 2 bases, J shed 5 bases, and the junction held 12 bases outside the gene matches. The CDR3 extends over 18 amino acids. CDR1 is MNHEY, CDR2 SVGEGT, per germline. The CDR3 protein is CASSYPLTSGISHNEQFF. In nucleotides, the CDR3 is TGTGCCAGCAGTTACCCTCTCACTAGCGGGATAAGTCACAATGAGCAGTTCTTC.

The rearrangement joins TRBV11-2 to TRBJ2-2, with D hard to call. The V end was cut by 1 base, the J end by 6 bases, with 15 bases between. Germline V gene data show CDR1 as SGHAT and CDR2 as FQNNGV. There are 16 residues in the CDR3. CDR3 loop: CASSLVPARESGELFF. CDR3 bases: TGTGCCAGCAGCTTAGTACCGGCTAGAGAGTCCGGGGAGCTGTTTTTT.